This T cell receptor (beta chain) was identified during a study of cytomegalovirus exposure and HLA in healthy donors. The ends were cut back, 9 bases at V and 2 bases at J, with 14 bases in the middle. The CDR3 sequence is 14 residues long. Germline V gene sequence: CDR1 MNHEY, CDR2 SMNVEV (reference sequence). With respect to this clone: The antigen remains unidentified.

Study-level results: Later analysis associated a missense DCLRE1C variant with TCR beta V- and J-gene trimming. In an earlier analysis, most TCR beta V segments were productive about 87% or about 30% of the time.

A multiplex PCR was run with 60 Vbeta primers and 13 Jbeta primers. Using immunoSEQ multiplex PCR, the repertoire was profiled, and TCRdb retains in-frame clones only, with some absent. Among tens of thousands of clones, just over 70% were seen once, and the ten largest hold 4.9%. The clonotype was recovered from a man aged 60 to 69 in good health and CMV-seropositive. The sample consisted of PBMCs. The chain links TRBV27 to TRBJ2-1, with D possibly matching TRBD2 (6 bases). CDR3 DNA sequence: TGTGCCAGTTCCGGGACTGGTGCCTACAATGAGCAGTTCTTC. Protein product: CASSGTGAYNEQFF.